This TCR beta chain emerged from a study of PD-1 blockade in classical Hodgkin lymphoma. General study results and limits: Baseline TCR diversity was reportedly lower in newly diagnosed patients than in healthy donors. It was reported as lower still in relapsed/refractory patients. The authors have not defined what causes the repertoire differences, possibly disease activity or prior therapy.

Turning to this clone: The antigen remains undetermined.

Time point denoted: newly diagnosed, previously untreated cHL patient sample. Investigators obtained CD8+ T cells from thawed PBMCs by magnetic negative selection. Untreated, newly diagnosed classical Hodgkin lymphoma PBMCs were comparators. The protocol was immunoSEQ multiplex PCR, while the TCRdb copy is restricted to in-frame clones and leaves out a portion. The sample contains over 14,000 clones, over 80% of which appear only once. CDR3 length: 15 residues. Germline CDR1 and CDR2: SGDLS and YYNGEE. V was pared by 4 bases and J by 7 bases, with 6 bases of the junction left unmatched. The chain carries TRBV9 and TRBJ2-1, with 12 bases identical to TRBD2. The receptor was derived from a human donor with classical Hodgkin lymphoma. Sample: CD8+ T cells from blood. As DNA, the CDR3 is TGTGCCAGCAGCCATCGACTAGCGGGAGTAAATGAGCAGTTCTTC. It is translated as CASSHRLAGVNEQFF.